These 14 T cell receptor beta chains were all obtained from the same sample, sequenced in a study of blood T cell repertoires in COVID-19. The data were produced by immunoSEQ multiplex PCR, yet TCRdb's version contains in-frame clones alone and is incomplete. The table has more than 200,000 clones, 86% seen once; the top ten hold around 1.8%. Sample: peripheral blood. Receptor source: a man between 25 and 39 years old with active or convalescent COVID-19.

This sequence joins TRBV4-3 and TRBJ2-3, with D perhaps matching TRBD2 (7 bases). Looked up from germline, CDR1 is LGHNA and CDR2 is YSLEER. The CDR3 is 16 amino acids. Trimming took off 0 bases at V and 4 bases at J, with 14 bases between the two ends. Here the CDR3 reads CASSQDAGAISDTQYF. The CDR3 coding sequence is TGCGCCAGCAGCCAAGATGCGGGGGCCATTTCAGATACGCAGTATTTT.

There are a few counts of this clone. The chain carries TRBV7-2 and TRBJ2-1; 8 nucleotides agree with TRBD2. Germline-derived CDR1 and CDR2 are SGHTA and FQGNSA. With V trimmed by 6 bases and J by 5 bases, 15 bases remained unmatched. The CDR3 runs 17 residues. DNA of the CDR3: TGTGCCAGCAGTCCAAGCAGCGGGGGACGTGCCGACAATGAGCAGTTCTTC. Residues: CASSPSSGGRADNEQFF.

The rearrangement uses TRBV7-2 and TRBJ1-4, with D perhaps TRBD1 (5 bases). Between the trimmed V and J ends, which lost 5 bases and 4 bases, there was a span of 14 bases. The CDR3 has 15 residues. Germline V gene data show CDR1 as SGHTA and CDR2 as FQGNSA. The CDR3 loop is CASSIVGHNNEKLFF. The CDR3 region has the DNA TGTGCCAGCAGCATCGTCGGACACAATAATGAAAAACTGTTTTTT.

V gene TRBV27 combines with J gene TRBJ2-3, with TRBD2 identical over 12 bases. CDR3 length: 18 residues. Unmatched junction bases numbered 11, after V lost 2 bases and J lost 5 bases. CDR1 and CDR2 from the germline V gene are MNHEY and SMNVEV (reference sequence). The CDR3 sequence is CASSLLPGASGGVDTQYF. The CDR3, as DNA: TGTGCCAGCAGTTTACTCCCCGGGGCTAGCGGGGGGGTAGATACGCAGTATTTT.

V and J are TRBV4-1 and TRBJ1-6; D not resolved. The ends were cut back, 0 bases at V and 1 base at J, with 16 bases in the middle. This CDR3 contains 19 residues. Germline V gene data show CDR1 as MGHRA and CDR2 as YSYEKL. In DNA form, the CDR3 reads TGCGCCAGCAGCCAAGAATTTTTCGGGGTGAAGTCCTATAATTCACCCCTCCACTTT. Amino acid sequence: CASSQEFFGVKSYNSPLHF.

This clone was observed a single time. The chain couples TRBV19 to TRBJ1-1; D is unresolved. This CDR3 region has 12 residues. Per germline, CDR1 LNHDA and CDR2 SQIVND (reference sequence). With 9 bases removed from V and 4 bases from J, the gap between germline ends came to 12 bases. The CDR3 DNA reads TGTGCCAGCCTATTCCCAGGCACTGAAGCTTTCTTT. It encodes CASLFPGTEAFF.

The gene calls are TRBV7-8 and TRBJ1-1; 7 positions match TRBD1. From germline, CDR1 is SGHVS and CDR2 FQNEAQ. The CDR3 spans 15 residues. J was trimmed by 2 bases and V by 5 bases; bases with no gene match: 8. CDR3 DNA sequence: TGTGCCAGCAGCGTAGGGGGCGCCGGAAACACTGAAGCTTTCTTT. Its translation: CASSVGGAGNTEAFF.

The chain carries TRBV6-5 and TRBJ2-7, with a weak D call TRBD1 (6 bases). Trimming left V 2 bases short and J 6 bases short, with 20 bases between. Looked up from germline, CDR1 is MNHEY and CDR2 is SVGAGI. The CDR3 extends over 16 amino acids. The CDR3 loop reads CASSYAPTGRLSEQYF. The CDR3 region has the DNA TGTGCCAGCAGTTACGCGCCGACAGGACGCCTCTCCGAGCAGTACTTC.

V usage is TRBV11-3 and J usage is TRBJ1-1; tentative D call: TRBD1 (6 bases). This CDR3 region has 15 residues. Germline V gene data show CDR1 as SGHNT and CDR2 as YENEEA. V was pared by 1 base and J by 6 bases, with 15 bases between. The CDR3 loop reads CASSLGYLGGAEAFF. The CDR3 nucleotides are TGTGCCAGCAGCTTAGGCTATTTAGGGGGAGCTGAAGCTTTCTTT.

The rearrangement links TRBV2 to TRBJ1-2; tentatively, D is TRBD1 (5 bases). CDR1 is SNHLY, CDR2 FYNNEI, per germline. V gave up 6 bases and J gave up 8 bases, with 13 bases separating them. The CDR3 length is 12 residues. Here the CDR3 DNA reads TGTGCCAGCAGCAGGGCTGGGCGCGGCTACACCTTC. Its translation: CASSRAGRGYTF. The full variable domain, its missing parts supplied by reference TRBV2 and TRBJ1-2, is EPEVTQTPSHQVTQMGQEVILRCVPISNHLYFYWYRQILGQKVEFLVSFYNNEISEKSEIFDDQFSVERPDGSNFTLKIRSTKLEDSAMYFCASSRAGRGYTFGSGTRLTVV.

This chain joins TRBV5-4 and TRBJ1-2, with a tentative D call TRBD1 (6 bases). V lost 0 bases and J lost 2, with 8 bases in between. Germline V gene lookup returns CDR1 SGHNT and CDR2 YYREEE (reference sequence). The CDR3 contains 14 residues. The CDR3 coding sequence is TGTGCCAGCAGCTTGGGGGGGACAAACTATGGCTACACCTTC. Translating it yields CASSLGGTNYGYTF. Full variable domain (missing parts from reference TRBV5-4 and TRBJ1-2): ETGVTQSPTHLIKTRGQQVTLRCSSQSGHNTVSWYQQALGQGPQFIFQYYREEENGRGNFPPRFSGLQFPNYSSELNVNALELDDSALYLCASSLGGTNYGYTFGSGTRLTVV.

This chain uses TRBV10-2 with TRBJ1-1, with D perhaps matching TRBD1 (5 bases). From germline, CDR1 is WSHSY and CDR2 SAAADI. CDR3 size: 13 residues. With 7 bases removed from V and 4 bases from J, the gap between germline ends came to 13 bases. The CDR3 sequence: CASKGGVGTEAFF. CDR3 nucleotide sequence: TGCGCCAGCAAAGGAGGGGTGGGCACTGAAGCTTTCTTT.

V gene TRBV29-1 combines with J gene TRBJ2-3, with 8 nucleotides matching TRBD2. The CDR3 has 14 amino acids. V was clipped by 6 bases and J by 0 bases; unmatched bases: 5. Germline V gene sequence: CDR1 SQVTM, CDR2 ANQGSEA. CDR3 in DNA: TGCAGCGTCCTCGGACTAGCTAGCACAGATACGCAGTATTTT. Its protein product is CSVLGLASTDTQYF.

This rearrangement joins TRBV7-2 to TRBJ2-1; D call uncertain. Germline-derived CDR1 and CDR2 are SGHTA and FQGNSA. The CDR3 runs to 16 residues. Trimming took 1 base from V and 0 from J, leaving 10 bases between them. The CDR3 loop reads CASSLVPGDSYNEQFF. CDR3 DNA sequence: TGTGCCAGCAGCTTAGTCCCAGGCGACTCCTACAATGAGCAGTTCTTC.